This T cell receptor beta chain is drawn from a study of shared clonotypes between healthy human individuals. The method was immunoSEQ multiplex PCR; TCRdb's version includes in-frame clones alone and lacks a portion of them. The sample lists around 1.6 million clones, 95% to 99% seen once, with approximately 0.44% in the top ten. V was clipped by 8 bases and J by 2 bases, with 14 bases between them. The CDR3 is made up of 14 amino acids. Germline V CDR1 and CDR2: SNHLY, FYNNEI. The gene calls are TRBV2 and TRBJ2-3; D gene unclear. This TCR was recovered from a man under 40 in good health. Sequenced sample: naive CD4+ T cells sorted from blood. Subset given: CD45RA+ positively selected. The CDR3 here is CASVSSPVTDTQYF. The CDR3 region has the DNA TGTGCCAGCGTCAGCTCCCCGGTCACAGATACGCAGTATTTT.